Presented here are 2 T cell receptor beta chains from one specimen sequenced in a study of blood T cell repertoires in COVID-19. The table came from immunoSEQ multiplex PCR; TCRdb's copy has only in-frame clones and leaves some out. The sample has roughly 250,000 clones, just under 85% seen once. Sequencing was done on a sample of peripheral blood. These receptors came from an elderly woman with acute or convalescent COVID-19.

The CDR3 protein is CASSFSPSSGDEQYF. The CDR3, as DNA: TGCGCCAGCAGCTTCAGTCCCTCCTCGGGGGACGAGCAGTACTTC. The chain carries TRBV5-1 and TRBJ2-7; the D gene is possibly TRBD2 (6 bases). This CDR3 is built from 15 residues. The V and J ends lost 2 bases and 5 bases respectively, with 17 bases between them. Germline V gene sequence: CDR1 SGHRS, CDR2 YFSETQ.

CDR3 residues: CASGFPPSPGLADEQYF. The CDR3 coding sequence is TGTGCTAGTGGTTTCCCTCCCAGTCCGGGACTAGCAGACGAGCAGTACTTC. The rearrangement uses TRBV12-5 and TRBJ2-7; 9 nucleotides line up with TRBD2. J lost 5 bases, V lost 3 bases, and 14 bases had no gene match. The CDR3 runs to 17 residues. Germline lookup yields CDR1 LGHNT and CDR2 FRNRAP.